These 14 T cell receptor beta chains were sequenced from one sample in a study of blood T cells in healthy people across ages. Through a sample-barcoded 5' primer and a J-beta primer mix, a second PCR was run for roughly 6 to 12 cycles. One entry per CDR3 protein, called by TCRdb with MiXCR from the 5' RACE reads. Of hundreds of thousands of distinct CDR3 sequences in the sample, roughly three fifths were seen once. The specimen sequenced was blood. The receptors originated from a man aged 35 to 55 in good health.

CDR3 protein: CASSLVRGTNYGYTF. The CDR3 nucleotides are TGTGCCAGCAGCTTAGTTCGGGGCACTAACTATGGCTACACCTTC. The chain employs TRBV7-2 and TRBJ1-2; D perhaps matches TRBD1 (5 bases). V lost 1 base, J lost 0 bases, and 9 bases lay in between. Germline lookup yields CDR1 SGHTA and CDR2 FQGNSA. The CDR3 covers 15 residues.

V and J are TRBV7-2 and TRBJ1-2; TRBD1 matches at 11 bases. The V and J ends lost 4 bases and 5 bases, in that order; junction bases with no gene match: 6. Germline V lookup: CDR1 SGHTA, CDR2 FQGNSA. CDR3 length: 15 residues. The CDR3 DNA follows: TGTGCCAGCAGCTCGATGGGACAGGGGGGATATGGCTACACCTTC. This encodes CASSSMGQGGYGYTF.

This clonotype was observed a few times. The rearrangement uses TRBV14 and TRBJ1-4; D unclear. Trimming removed 0 bases at V and 5 bases at J, with 7 bases between. Germline assignment: CDR1 SGHDN and CDR2 FVKESK. CDR3 length: 14 residues. The CDR3 DNA is TGTGCCAGCAGCCAAGATTCCAGAAATGAAAAACTGTTTTTT. This sequence encodes CASSQDSRNEKLFF.

This clonotype was observed a few times. The chain is built from TRBV20-1 and TRBJ2-5; 8 nucleotides line up with TRBD2. V lost 3 bases to trimming and J lost 3 bases; unmatched junction nucleotides: 6. Germline assignment: CDR1 DFQATT and CDR2 SNEGSKA (reference sequence). The CDR3 has 14 amino acids. CDR3 region: CSARFGRVKETQYF. Written as DNA, the CDR3 is TGCAGTGCTAGGTTCGGGAGGGTAAAAGAGACCCAGTACTTC.

The V call is TRBV27, the J call TRBJ2-5, with D unclear. V was clipped by 5 bases and J by 11 bases, with 21 bases between them. The germline V gene encodes CDR1 MNHEY and CDR2 SMNVEV (reference sequence). There are 14 residues in the CDR3. The CDR3 spells CASSLSAVPAKQYF. The CDR3 bases are TGTGCCAGCAGTCTGTCCGCGGTTCCTGCCAAGCAGTACTTC.

The chain employs TRBV20-1 and TRBJ2-3, with 7 bases matching TRBD1. Germline CDR1 and CDR2: DFQATT and SNEGSKA (reference sequence). This CDR3 comprises 14 residues. Losses at the gene ends were 4 bases for V and 4 bases for J; bases not matched to a gene: 8. This CDR3 is CSATTTGVADTQYF. The CDR3 bases are TGCAGTGCTACGACCACAGGGGTAGCAGATACGCAGTATTTT.

J is TRBJ2-2 and V is TRBV20-1; 12 nucleotides align to TRBD2. The V and J ends lost 0 bases and 0 bases, in that order; junction bases with no gene match: 11. CDR3 length equals 20 residues. Germline values: CDR1 DFQATT, CDR2 SNEGSKA (reference sequence). Here the CDR3 reads CSARDQRLAGGVSNTGELFF. DNA for the CDR3: TGCAGTGCTAGAGATCAGCGGCTAGCGGGAGGGGTCTCGAACACCGGGGAGCTGTTTTTT.

The chain employs TRBV4-3 and TRBJ2-4, with 7 bases aligning to TRBD2. The J call may be wrong; the DNA end is better matched by TRBJ2-7. Germline loops: CDR1 LGHNA, CDR2 YSLEER. The CDR3 runs to 15 residues. In DNA form, the CDR3 reads TGCGCCAGCAGCCAAGATCGCCAGGGAGGGTCCGAGCAGTACTTC. Translation: CASSQDRQGGSEQYF.

This clonotype was seen a few times. V usage is TRBV28 and J usage is TRBJ2-7; TRBD1 aligns across 7 bases. Germline values: CDR1 MDHEN, CDR2 SYDVKM. The CDR3 is 15 amino acids. V was clipped by 6 bases and J by 0 bases; unmatched bases: 8. CDR3 residues: CASRHSGTVSYEQYF. CDR3 in DNA: TGTGCCAGCAGACACTCCGGGACAGTCTCCTACGAGCAGTACTTC.

The V call is TRBV3-1, the J call TRBJ2-3; D call uncertain. The CDR3 has 16 residues. Trimming pared 3 bases from V and 0 bases from J, leaving 13 bases between. Germline-derived CDR1 and CDR2 are LGHDT and YNNKEL (reference sequence). CDR3 nucleotides: TGTGCCAGCAGCCAGAACGCAGCCACTAGCACAGATACGCAGTATTTT. Its translation: CASSQNAATSTDTQYF.

The sample holds a few counts of this clonotype. The rearrangement uses TRBV29-1 and TRBJ2-3; 9 nucleotides line up with TRBD1. From germline, CDR1 is SQVTM and CDR2 ANQGSEA. This CDR3 is 16 amino acids long. V shed 3 bases and J 2 bases; nucleotides not matched to a gene: 9. CDR3 loop: CSVDTWTGVATDTQYF. CDR3 coding DNA: TGCAGCGTTGACACGTGGACAGGGGTAGCCACAGATACGCAGTATTTT.

The V call is TRBV19, the J call TRBJ2-5; D gene ambiguous. The CDR3 consists of 12 residues. Trimming cost V 3 bases and J 4 bases, with 6 bases left between them. Per the germline V gene, CDR1 is LNHDA and CDR2 is SQIVND (reference sequence). CDR3 nucleotide sequence: TGTGCCAGTAGTATGCGCTTAGAGACCCAGTACTTC. It codes for CASSMRLETQYF.

Comments on this clonotype: At one boundary the junction diverges from the germline segment, which might be a read error. The chain joins TRBV20-1 to TRBJ1-6; D perhaps matches TRBD1 (5 bases). The CDR3 spans 15 residues. Germline CDR1 is DFQATT and CDR2 is SNEGSKA (reference sequence). The CDR3 region has the DNA TGCAGTGCTAGTGGGGACGTAACTTATAATTCGCCCCTCCACTTT. Residues: CSASGDVTYNSPLHF.

The chain links TRBV30 to TRBJ2-1, with no clear D. The germline gives CDR1 GTSNPN, CDR2 SVGIG (reference sequence). Trimming removed 0 bases from V and 5 bases from J, with 8 bases in between. The CDR3 length is 13 residues. CDR3 amino acids: CAWSVGSDNEQFF. CDR3 bases: TGTGCCTGGAGTGTCGGTTCCGACAATGAGCAGTTCTTC. Variable domain in full (rest from reference TRBV30 and TRBJ2-1): SQTIHQWPATLVQPVGSPLSLECTVEGTSNPNLYWYRQAAGRGLQLLFYSVGIGQISSEVPQNLSASRPQDRQFILSSKKLLLSDSGFYLCAWSVGSDNEQFFGPGTRLTVL.